These 16 T cell receptor beta chains were all obtained from the same sample, sequenced in a study of patients and donors after allogeneic stem cell transplantation. TCRdb re-called the RT-PCR reads through MiXCR, storing one row per CDR3 protein. The repertoire holds thousands of distinct CDR3 sequences, with roughly 13% as singletons. The sequenced sample was blood, either unsorted or a sorted T cell fraction (not recorded which). The receptors originated from a human donor who was either an allogeneic HSCT recipient or a stem cell or donor lymphocyte infusion donor (not recorded which). It is not recorded whose cells these are; they may come from a transplant donor.

This clonotype is termed medium-sized. This chain uses TRBV7-6 with TRBJ1-5; the D is unclear. Germline CDR1 SGHVS, CDR2 FNYEAQ. Trimming took off 1 base at V and 7 bases at J, with 8 bases between the two ends. The CDR3 has 13 amino acids. The CDR3 bases are TGTGCCAGCAGCTTAGTTGGGGAACAGCCCCAGCATTTT. Translated, it gives CASSLVGEQPQHF.

By share of the sample, this clonotype is hyperexpanded. This chain joins TRBV7-9 and TRBJ1-1, with D uncertain. The CDR3 loop spans 14 amino acids. CDR1 is SEHNR and CDR2 is FQNEAQ in the germline V gene (reference sequence). Deletions cut 5 bases from V and 2 bases from J, with 12 bases between. CDR3 protein: CASSPMGGNTEAFF. The CDR3 nucleotides read TGTGCCAGCAGCCCGATGGGCGGCAACACTGAAGCTTTCTTT.

This clonotype appeared many times. V is TRBV4-3 and J is TRBJ2-3; possibly TRBD1 for D (6 bases). V lost 5 bases and J 2 bases, leaving 17 bases between the germline ends. This CDR3 is 16 amino acids long. Per germline, CDR1 LGHNA and CDR2 YSLEER. The CDR3 reads CASSEGGGTLTDTQYF. The CDR3 bases are TGCGCCAGCAGCGAAGGGGGTGGGACCCTCACAGATACGCAGTATTTT.

The gene calls are TRBV7-7 and TRBJ2-5; TRBD2 is a possible D gene (6 bases). The V gene lost 2 bases and the J gene lost 5 bases, with 12 bases spanning the gap. The CDR3 is 14 amino acids. Looked up from germline, CDR1 is SSHAT and CDR2 is FNYEAQ (reference sequence). CDR3: CASSLFGTSETQYF. The CDR3 nucleotides read TGTGCCAGCAGCTTATTCGGGACTTCGGAGACCCAGTACTTC.

A few counts support this clonotype. This rearrangement joins TRBV5-6 to TRBJ2-1; D is uncertain. V shed 4 bases and J shed 8 bases, with 10 bases lying between them. Germline CDR1 SGHDT, CDR2 YYEEEE. The CDR3 contains 12 residues. The CDR3 sequence is CASSPVGYEQFF. The CDR3 DNA follows: TGTGCCAGCAGCCCTGTTGGTTATGAGCAGTTCTTC.

This clonotype has just a few counts. V gene TRBV5-1 combines with J gene TRBJ2-1; 9 bases fit TRBD1. The CDR3 sequence is 14 residues long. J lost 3 bases, V lost 4 bases, and 2 bases had no gene match. Germline lookup yields CDR1 SGHRS and CDR2 YFSETQ. Here the CDR3 reads CASSGTGNYNEQFF. The CDR3 nucleotides are TGCGCCAGCAGCGGGACAGGGAACTACAATGAGCAGTTCTTC.

This clonotype came up many times. J is TRBJ1-1 and V is TRBV7-9, with 7 bases fitting TRBD1. The trim removed 6 bases at V and 5 bases at J, leaving 12 bases unmatched. Germline CDR1 is SEHNR and CDR2 is FQNEAQ (reference sequence). CDR3 length: 15 residues. CDR3 DNA: TGTGCCAGCAGTCGAACCAACAGGGGTCGGACTGAAGCTTTCTTT. As protein: CASSRTNRGRTEAFF. Variable domain in full (rest from reference TRBV7-9 and TRBJ1-1): DTGVSQNPRHKITKRGQNVTFRCDPISEHNRLYWYRQTLGQGPEFLTYFQNEAQLEKSRLLSDRFSAERPKGSFSTLEIQRTEQGDSAMYLCASSRTNRGRTEAFFGQGTRLTVV.

This clonotype was counted at least ten times. The chain couples TRBV28 to TRBJ1-4, with 7 bases aligning to TRBD1. CDR3 size: 15 residues. The J segment lost 4 bases and the V segment lost 5 bases, leaving 7 bases of the junction unmatched. Germline loops: CDR1 MDHEN, CDR2 SYDVKM. The CDR3 nucleotides are TGTGCCAGCAGTCCTAAGGGACAGATTAATGAAAAACTGTTTTTT. It specifies CASSPKGQINEKLFF.

The V gene is TRBV21-1, the J gene TRBJ1-2; the table calls TRBD1, which could not be checked here. TRBV21-1 is assigned pseudogene status. This CDR3 contains 18 residues. This chain's CDR3 is CASSFGQDGNTPNNGYTF. In DNA form, the CDR3 reads TGTGCCAGCAGCTTCGGACAGGACGGCAACACTCCTAACAATGGCTACACCTTC.

The V gene is TRBV7-2, the J gene TRBJ1-5, with a weak D call TRBD1 (5 bases). The CDR3 sequence is 13 residues long. Germline V gene data show CDR1 as SGHTA and CDR2 as FQGNSA. The V end lost 2 bases, the J end lost 8 bases, and 10 bases lay between the germline ends. The CDR3 nucleotides are TGTGCCAGCAGCTTACGGGGCATCGAGCCCCAGCATTTT. It encodes CASSLRGIEPQHF.

The chain links TRBV6-2 or TRBV6-3 to TRBJ2-3; TRBD2 matches at 9 bases. The CDR3 consists of 15 residues. With 2 bases clipped from V and 7 bases from J, the junction kept 7 bases outside the gene matches. From germline, CDR1 is MNHEY and CDR2 SVGEGT. The CDR3 region is CASSYGQTSGNTQYF. As DNA, the CDR3 is TGTGCCAGCAGTTACGGCCAGACTAGCGGAAATACGCAGTATTTT.

This clonotype showed up many times. The chain joins TRBV7-9 to TRBJ2-1; 7 positions agree with TRBD2. J lost 4 bases, V lost 5 bases, and 8 bases had no gene match. CDR1 and CDR2 (germline): SEHNR, FQNEAQ (reference sequence). This CDR3 is built from 15 residues. The CDR3 nucleotides read TGTGCCAGCAGCCACCGGGACTACCTATACAATGAGCAGTTCTTC. Amino acid sequence: CASSHRDYLYNEQFF.

This clonotype has ten or more counts. CDR3 nucleotides: TGCAGTGCTAGAGTGTCTAGCGGGAGGCCTGGGATGGAGAACATTCAGTACTTC. It codes for CSARVSSGRPGMENIQYF. The rearrangement links TRBV20-1 to TRBJ2-4; TRBD2 agrees at 11 bases. V dropped 1 base and J dropped 7; count of bases not matched to a gene: 15. Germline V gives CDR1 DFQATT, CDR2 SNEGSKA (reference sequence). This CDR3 spans 18 amino acids.

This clonotype has more than one count but fewer than ten. This chain connects TRBV18 to TRBJ2-1; no clear D. With 5 bases removed from V and 4 bases from J, the gap between germline ends came to 3 bases. The CDR3 loop spans 11 amino acids. Germline V gene sequence: CDR1 KGHSH, CDR2 LQKENI. The CDR3 DNA reads as TGTGCCAGCTCATCTTACAATGAGCAGTTCTTC. Protein product: CASSSYNEQFF.

In its sample, this clonotype was seen many times. The chain carries TRBV12-3 or TRBV12-4 and TRBJ2-3; weak D call: TRBD2 (5 bases). This CDR3 has 12 residues. Trimming cost V 3 bases and J 9 bases, with 10 bases left between them. The DNA of the CDR3 is TGTGCCAGCAGTTTGCGGGTCATCACGCAGTATTTT. Amino acid sequence: CASSLRVITQYF.

This clonotype was counted at least ten times. V and J are TRBV5-1 and TRBJ1-1, with D possibly matching TRBD1 (5 bases). This CDR3 region has 13 residues. Trimming took 4 bases from V and 3 from J, leaving 10 bases between them. Germline CDR1 SGHRS, CDR2 YFSETQ. The CDR3 loop reads CASSRDAYTEAFF. The CDR3, as DNA: TGCGCCAGCAGCAGGGACGCCTACACTGAAGCTTTCTTT.